These 10 T cell receptor beta chains came from one sample sequenced in a study of siplizumab effects on memory and regulatory T cells. Some clones are missing from TCRdb's copy, which holds only in-frame ones; the method was immunoSEQ multiplex PCR. There are about 97,000 clones in the sample; about 93% occur only once, and 12% lies in the top ten. Sequencing was carried out using non-Treg CD4+ T cells sorted from blood. The receptor set was obtained from a human donor in good health.

The chain uses TRBV6-1 and TRBJ1-1; TRBD1 agrees at 10 bases. The germline gives CDR1 MNHNS, CDR2 SASEGT. The V gene end was trimmed by 8 bases and the J gene end by 5 bases; junction bases not matched to a gene: 8. This CDR3 has 14 amino acids. The CDR3 sequence is CASPARDRGTEAFF. The CDR3, as DNA: TGTGCCAGCCCTGCCAGGGACAGGGGAACTGAAGCTTTCTTT.

This chain links TRBV4-2 with TRBJ2-1; 9 positions agree with TRBD2. J lost 0 bases, V lost 0 bases, and 9 bases had no gene match. Germline V gives CDR1 LGHNA, CDR2 YNFKEQ. This CDR3 has 19 amino acids. This chain's CDR3 is CASSQDGAGGGSSYNEQFF. CDR3 nucleotide sequence: TGTGCCAGCAGCCAAGATGGGGCGGGAGGGGGGAGCTCCTACAATGAGCAGTTCTTC.

J is TRBJ2-7 and V is TRBV5-1; 7 bases are a match to TRBD1. From germline, CDR1 is SGHRS and CDR2 YFSETQ. The CDR3 is 15 amino acids. The V and J ends lost 3 bases and 2 bases, in that order; junction bases with no gene match: 8. The CDR3 is CASSSTGQFTYEQYF. As DNA, the CDR3 is TGCGCCAGCAGCTCCACGGGACAGTTTACCTACGAGCAGTACTTC.

The chain links TRBV28 to TRBJ2-5; 9 bases match TRBD2. From germline, CDR1 is MDHEN and CDR2 SYDVKM. J lost 2 bases, V lost 7 bases, and 8 bases had no gene match. The CDR3 spans 15 residues. The CDR3 region is CASTPWTSAQETQYF. In DNA form, the CDR3 reads TGTGCCAGCACCCCCTGGACTAGCGCTCAAGAGACCCAGTACTTC.

J is TRBJ2-1 and V is TRBV12-5; D call uncertain. This CDR3 region has 12 residues. Trimming took 6 bases from V and 8 from J, leaving 11 bases between them. Germline CDR1 and CDR2: LGHNT and FRNRAP. CDR3 amino acids: CASGLRGDEQFF. DNA for the CDR3: TGTGCTAGTGGCCTCAGAGGCGATGAGCAGTTCTTC.

J is TRBJ2-7 and V is TRBV13; 8 bases match TRBD2. With V trimmed by 5 bases and J by 2 bases, 8 bases remained unmatched. Germline-derived CDR1 and CDR2 are PRHDT and FYEKMQ (reference sequence). The CDR3 covers 15 residues. The chain's CDR3 is CASSPQEAGAYEQYF. The DNA of the CDR3 is TGTGCCAGCAGCCCCCAGGAAGCGGGAGCCTACGAGCAGTACTTC.

This clone was found once. The chain recombines TRBV27 with TRBJ2-3, with D perhaps TRBD1 (6 bases). The germline CDR1 and CDR2 sequences are MNHEY and SMNVEV (reference sequence). This CDR3 has 17 amino acids. Trimming removed 2 bases at V and 1 base at J, with 16 bases between. This CDR3 is CASSLMGAALGTDTQYF. The CDR3 nucleotides read TGTGCCAGCAGTTTAATGGGGGCAGCCCTAGGCACAGATACGCAGTATTTT.

The V gene is TRBV6-1, the J gene TRBJ2-3; D assignment may be TRBD1 or TRBD2 (5 bases each). Germline V lookup: CDR1 MNHNS, CDR2 SASEGT. The CDR3 sequence is 14 residues long. Trimming left V 5 bases short and J 0 bases short, with 9 bases between. The CDR3, as DNA: TGTGCCAGCAGTAAGGGGAGTAGCACAGATACGCAGTATTTT. Its translation is CASSKGSSTDTQYF.

This sequence joins TRBV5-8 and TRBJ2-7; D may correspond to TRBD1 or TRBD2 (5 bases each). In germline, CDR1 is SGHTS, CDR2 YDEGEE. The V and J ends lost 4 bases and 5 bases respectively, with 16 bases between them. The CDR3 covers 14 residues. This chain's CDR3 is CASSPGTGYHEQYF. As DNA, the CDR3 is TGTGCCAGCAGCCCGGGAACAGGTTACCACGAGCAGTACTTC.

This sequence joins TRBV7-2 and TRBJ2-1, with 7 bases aligning to TRBD2. The CDR3 covers 15 residues. J was trimmed by 2 bases and V by 8 bases; bases with no gene match: 9. Per the germline V gene, CDR1 is SGHTA and CDR2 is FQGNSA. The CDR3 DNA reads as TGTGCCAGCTTAAACCGCGGGACTACCTACAATGAGCAGTTCTTC. Protein product: CASLNRGTTYNEQFF.